A selection of T cell receptor beta chains follows, all from one sample in a study of T cells in localized non-small cell lung cancer. The repertoire was sequenced with immunoSEQ multiplex PCR; TCRdb's copy has only in-frame clones and lacks some. The sample records a few thousand clones, around a quarter being singletons. The input for sequencing was lung tumor tissue, taken before any cancer treatment. The receptors shown here come from a man aged 40 to 70 with stage III lung adenocarcinoma. Both conserved end residues are part of each CDR3. The D gene is left open where the match is weak. Only some rows state a clone size, as once, few, many or a class for expanded clones.

D | J | size | V | CDR3 | DNA
TRBD1 | TRBJ1-6 | . | TRBV28 | CASSFRGQVNSPLHF | TGTGCCAGCAGTTTCCGCGGACAGGTTAATTCACCCCTCCACTTT
. | TRBJ2-3 | . | TRBV6-8 | CASRPGDLGDTQYF | TGTGCCAGCAGACCGGGGGATTTGGGGGATACGCAGTATTTT
. | TRBJ2-7 | . | TRBV19 | CASSAPDPQPRGQYF | TGTGCCAGTAGTGCCCCAGACCCGCAGCCCAGAGGCCAGTACTTC
. | TRBJ1-2 | . | TRBV19 | CASSILIANAHNYGYTF | TGTGCCAGTAGTATCTTAATCGCCAACGCACACAACTATGGCTACACCTTC
. | TRBJ2-7 | few | TRBV6-7 | CASSYGFGGEYEQYF | TGTGCCAGCAGTTACGGTTTTGGGGGTGAATACGAGCAGTACTTC
. | TRBJ2-7 | few | TRBV6-8 | CASSYPMFMGYEQYF | TGTGCCAGCAGTTACCCGATGTTCATGGGCTACGAGCAGTACTTC
TRBD1 | TRBJ2-6 | . | TRBV28 | CASSSGQGNSGANVLTF | TGTGCCAGCAGTTCGGGACAGGGAAACTCTGGGGCCAACGTCCTGACTTTC
. | TRBJ2-7 | medium-sized | TRBV19 | CASTPSRDRHEQYF | TGTGCCAGTACCCCATCTCGGGATCGTCACGAGCAGTACTTC
TRBD1 | TRBJ2-6 | . | TRBV4-1 | CASSHGTGTGANVLTF | TGCGCCAGCAGCCACGGGACAGGGACTGGGGCCAACGTCCTGACTTTC
. | TRBJ1-4 | few | TRBV11-3 | CASSLDGPPREKLFF | TGTGCCAGCAGCTTAGATGGTCCTCCCCGTGAAAAACTGTTTTTT
. | TRBJ1-2 | . | TRBV28 | CASRGSDIDYGYTF | TGTGCCAGCCGAGGGTCCGACATCGACTATGGCTACACCTTC
TRBD2 | TRBJ2-5 | . | TRBV6-8 | CASSSERGAHLYQETQYF | TGTGCCAGCAGTTCAGAGCGGGGGGCCCACCTGTACCAAGAGACCCAGTACTTC
. | TRBJ2-7 | . | TRBV18 | CASSPLSADEQYF | TGTGCCAGCTCACCTTTATCGGCAGACGAGCAGTACTTC
. | TRBJ1-6 | medium-sized | TRBV29-1 | CSVKQGSDNSPLHF | TGCAGCGTAAAACAGGGTTCGGATAATTCACCCCTCCACTTT
. | TRBJ1-5 | . | TRBV6-4 | CASSDGVRQAF | TGTGCCAGCAGTGACGGGGTGCGACAAGCTTTT
TRBD2 | TRBJ2-1 | few | TRBV11-3 | CASSPRRTSGGSEQFF | TGTGCCAGCAGCCCCCGACGGACTAGCGGGGGGTCTGAGCAGTTCTTC
. | TRBJ2-3 | . | TRBV11-3 | CASTRSGQTDTQYF | TGTGCCAGCACGAGGAGCGGGCAAACAGATACGCAGTATTTT
. | TRBJ2-2 | . | TRBV29-1 | CSVEVGRNTGELFF | TGCAGCGTTGAAGTCGGACGGAACACCGGGGAGCTGTTTTTT
. | TRBJ2-2 | . | TRBV5-1 | CASSLDEGSIGELFF | TGCGCCAGCAGCTTGGATGAGGGATCGATCGGGGAGCTGTTTTTT
. | TRBJ1-4 | . | TRBV19 | CASSIGLPDEKLFF | TGTGCCAGTAGTATAGGGCTCCCCGACGAAAAACTGTTTTTT
TRBD2 | TRBJ2-1 | . | TRBV7-6 | CASSLTLLAGGLNEQFF | TGTGCCAGCAGCTTGACTCTACTAGCGGGGGGGCTTAATGAGCAGTTCTTC
. | TRBJ1-2 | medium-sized | TRBV11-3 | CASSLGAASNYGYTF | TGTGCCAGCAGCTTAGGAGCAGCTAGTAACTATGGCTACACCTTC
TRBD1 | TRBJ2-1 | . | TRBV28 | CASSPTGTAYNEQFF | TGTGCCAGCAGCCCGACCGGGACAGCTTACAATGAGCAGTTCTTC
TRBD1 | TRBJ2-3 | medium-sized | TRBV11-3 | CASSSGTGIGTQYF | TGTGCCAGCAGCTCCGGGACAGGGATAGGAACGCAGTATTTT
. | TRBJ2-5 | medium-sized | TRBV11-3 | CASSLGGVRETQYF | TGTGCCAGCAGCTTAGGTGGGGTCCGGGAGACCCAGTACTTC
TRBD2 | TRBJ2-5 | few | TRBV11-3 | CASSTSGGLQETQYF | TGTGCCAGCAGCACTAGCGGGGGGCTCCAAGAGACCCAGTACTTC
. | TRBJ1-1 | . | TRBV15 | CATSKPGLEGTEAFF | TGTGCCACCAGCAAGCCGGGGTTAGAGGGGACTGAAGCTTTCTTT
TRBD1 | TRBJ2-7 | . | TRBV7-6 | CASSGIRGRVEQYF | TGTGCCAGCAGCGGCATCAGGGGGCGCGTCGAGCAGTACTTC
. | TRBJ1-5 | . | TRBV6-8 | CATGDTYQPQHF | TGTGCCACCGGGGACACTTATCAGCCCCAGCATTTT
TRBD1 | TRBJ2-5 | few | TRBV11-3 | CASSLGDRDVETQYF | TGTGCCAGCAGCTTAGGGGACAGGGATGTGGAGACCCAGTACTTC
. | TRBJ1-1 | few | TRBV19 | CASRDGQFALNTEAFF | TGTGCCAGTAGAGATGGGCAGTTTGCATTGAACACTGAAGCTTTCTTT
TRBD1 | TRBJ2-1 | few | TRBV11-3 | CASSLGTGFNEQFF | TGTGCCAGCAGCTTGGGGACAGGGTTCAATGAGCAGTTCTTC
. | TRBJ1-2 | . | TRBV29-1 | CSVAQSNYGYTF | TGCAGCGTTGCCCAGTCTAACTATGGCTACACCTTC
. | TRBJ2-6 | . | TRBV19 | CASSAGSASGANVLTF | TGTGCCAGTAGTGCAGGGAGTGCCTCTGGGGCCAACGTCCTGACTTTC
TRBD1 | TRBJ1-2 | large | TRBV11-3 | CASSPRGQNYGYTF | TGTGCCAGCAGCCCCAGGGGGCAGAACTATGGCTACACCTTC
. | TRBJ2-1 | . | TRBV6-4 | CASTAGSRQFF | TGTGCCAGCACCGCGGGGTCCAGGCAGTTCTTC
. | TRBJ1-3 | . | TRBV29-1 | CSVRVSGNTIYF | TGCAGCGTAAGGGTCTCTGGAAACACCATATATTTT
TRBD1 | TRBJ2-5 | . | TRBV29-1 | CSVQKGQGVVGTQYF | TGCAGCGTCCAAAAGGGACAGGGGGTAGTCGGGACCCAGTACTTC
. | TRBJ1-6 | . | TRBV19 | CASRFKGDNSPLHF | TGTGCCAGTAGATTTAAGGGAGACAATTCACCCCTCCACTTT
TRBD2 | TRBJ2-5 | few | TRBV7-2 | CASSRLLADQETQYF | TGTGCCAGCAGCCGTTTACTAGCGGACCAAGAGACCCAGTACTTC
TRBD1 | TRBJ1-2 | . | TRBV5-1 | CASSMTGGLNYGYTF | TGCGCCAGCAGTATGACAGGGGGCCTAAACTATGGCTACACCTTC
TRBD1 | TRBJ1-2 | medium-sized | TRBV6-8 | CASRTGWASVGYTF | TGTGCCAGCAGGACAGGGTGGGCGTCTGTTGGCTACACCTTC
TRBD2 | TRBJ2-3 | medium-sized | TRBV6-1 | CASSEGASGGPDTQYF | TGTGCCAGCAGTGAAGGAGCTAGCGGGGGGCCAGATACGCAGTATTTT
. | TRBJ2-6 | . | TRBV11-3 | CASTLPGHRGGSGANVLTF | TGTGCCAGCACCCTACCCGGGCATCGAGGGGGGTCTGGGGCCAACGTCCTGACTTTC
. | TRBJ1-2 | few | TRBV11-3 | CASSLAGPGYGYTF | TGTGCCAGCAGCTTGGCGGGGCCGGGCTATGGCTACACCTTC
. | TRBJ1-2 | few | TRBV6-8 | CASTAGDLGYTF | TGTGCCAGCACTGCAGGGGACCTTGGCTACACCTTC
. | TRBJ1-1 | . | TRBV5-1 | CASSLSTGAPTEAFF | TGCGCCAGCAGCCTCTCCACAGGTGCGCCCACTGAAGCTTTCTTT
. | TRBJ2-3 | . | TRBV29-1 | CSVAGRGENTQYF | TGCAGCGTTGCTGGAAGGGGCGAGAATACGCAGTATTTT
. | TRBJ2-7 | . | TRBV19 | CASSTTGGYEQYF | TGTGCCAGTAGTACGACAGGTGGCTACGAGCAGTACTTC
. | TRBJ1-1 | medium-sized | TRBV7-2 | CASSLMTGTEAFF | TGTGCCAGCAGCTTAATGACCGGGACTGAAGCTTTCTTT